A few counts support the clone carrying this T cell receptor (beta chain). Looked up from germline, CDR1 is LNHDA and CDR2 is SQIVND (reference sequence). The V gene end was trimmed by 3 bases and the J gene end by 9 bases; junction bases not matched to a gene: 13. The CDR3 has 15 amino acids. This sample is part of a study of regulatory T cells in long-lasting Graves disease. Time point described: newly diagnosed GD, antithyroid drugs for less than 3 months. The TCR library was made from RNA extracted from PBMCs. Enrollment of patients was through an endocrinology department in Xi'an, China. Building of the TCR beta libraries involved iRepertoire HTBI primers and Arm-PCR of CDR3 regions. TCRdb processed the multiplex PCR reads anew with MiXCR; each CDR3 protein has one entry. Of 250,000 to 400,000 distinct CDR3 sequences in the sample, about a sixth were seen once.

The sequence came from a female donor with Graves disease. V is TRBV19 and J is TRBJ2-5; 7 positions match TRBD2. Material: peripheral blood mononuclear cells (PBMCs), obtained at new diagnosis, from a patient treated with antithyroid drugs. Here the CDR3 DNA reads TGTGCCAGTAGTATCGGGTTAGCGGGCCGAGGGGCCCAGTACTTC. It yields the protein CASSIGLAGRGAQYF. Filled out from reference TRBV19 and TRBJ2-5, the complete variable domain reads DGGITQSPKYLFRKEGQNVTLSCEQNLNHDAMYWYRQDPGQGLRLIYYSQIVNDFQKGDIAEGYSVSREKKESFPLTVTSAQKNPTAFYLCASSIGLAGRGAQYFGPGTRLLVL.